A single T cell receptor (beta chain) is shown here with its context. An end of the junction does not agree with germline; a read error may underlie this. Until they underwent thyroid surgery, no patient had received any treatment. CDR1 MGHRA and CDR2 YSYEKL come from the germline V gene. The CDR3 consists of 15 residues. The sample is drawn from a study of metastatic and nonmetastatic thyroid tumors. TCRdb used MiXCR to call clones anew from the PCR reads. The sample shows thousands of clones, 20% to 25% of them seen only once. The gene calls are TRBV4-1 and TRBJ2-2; TRBD1 is a possible D gene (5 bases). The origin of this receptor is a male donor with papillary thyroid cancer or a benign thyroid nodule (not recorded which). Some clones in this sample may be carry-over from other donors' samples. Sequenced input: tumor tissue. The CDR3 nucleotides read TGCGCCAACAGCGACGACAGCGCGAACACCGGGGAGCTGTTTTTT. Its translation: CANSDDSANTGELFF.